This is a list of T cell receptor beta chains from one sample in a study of T-cell reconstitution after alpha-beta-depleted transplantation in children. TCRdb re-derived calls from the PCR reads in MiXCR, one entry per CDR3 protein. Here the sample spans about a million distinct CDR3 sequences, 25% to 35% being singletons. Specimen: PBMCs, mostly from graft donor cells, collected 360 days after TCRalphabeta/CD19-depleted stem cell transplant. The receptors shown here come from a boy younger than two who had a stem cell transplant for SCID, so the T cells may come from the graft donor. CDR3s include the opening cysteine and the closing phenylalanine or tryptophan. A D gene is named only where the DNA matches it firmly. For some rows the clone size is stated as once, few or many, or as a class when expanded; others skip it.

d_call: NA; j_call: TRBJ2-2; clone_size: few; v_call: TRBV6-1; cdr3_nt: TGTGCCAGCAGTCTGGACCCAGTTTTTAACACCGGGGAGCTGTTTTTT; cdr3_aa: CASSLDPVFNTGELFF
d_call: NA; j_call: TRBJ1-1; clone_size: NA; v_call: TRBV5-5; cdr3_nt: TGTGCCAGCAGCTTGAGGGTCGGAACATCATCGAAGGCTTTCTTT; cdr3_aa: CASSLRVGTSSKAFF
d_call: NA; j_call: TRBJ1-3; clone_size: NA; v_call: TRBV20-1; cdr3_nt: TGCAGTGCTAGAGCTCCTACACCGTCATCTGGAAACACCATATATTTT; cdr3_aa: CSARAPTPSSGNTIYF
d_call: NA; j_call: TRBJ1-1; clone_size: few; v_call: TRBV10-3; cdr3_nt: TGTGCCATCAGGAGACAGTCGAACACTGAAGCTTTCTTT; cdr3_aa: CAIRRQSNTEAFF
d_call: NA; j_call: TRBJ1-2; clone_size: NA; v_call: TRBV19; cdr3_nt: TGTGCCAGTAGTATTCGACCATATGGCTACACCTTC; cdr3_aa: CASSIRPYGYTF
d_call: TRBD1; j_call: TRBJ2-1; clone_size: NA; v_call: TRBV4-2; cdr3_nt: TGTGCCAGCAGCCAAGATCGGCGACAGGGTAAATCGAATGAGCAGTTCTTC; cdr3_aa: CASSQDRRQGKSNEQFF
d_call: NA; j_call: TRBJ2-1; clone_size: few; v_call: TRBV12-3/TRBV12-4; cdr3_nt: TGTGCCAGCAGTTTACTAGGGACGAGTGTGGCGTTCTTC; cdr3_aa: CASSLLGTSVAFF
d_call: NA; j_call: TRBJ2-3; clone_size: NA; v_call: TRBV5-1; cdr3_nt: TGCGCCAGCAGCCTCCAGACTGGGAGAACGGGCGATACGCAGTATTTT; cdr3_aa: CASSLQTGRTGDTQYF
d_call: NA; j_call: TRBJ2-7; clone_size: NA; v_call: TRBV6-2/TRBV6-3; cdr3_nt: TGTGCCAGCACTCCTTCTGGAGAGCTCTACGAGCAGTACTTC; cdr3_aa: CASTPSGELYEQYF
d_call: TRBD1; j_call: TRBJ1-2; clone_size: NA; v_call: TRBV28; cdr3_nt: TGTGCCAGCAGTCCTCCGGGACAGGGGCTTCGGGGCTACACCTTC; cdr3_aa: CASSPPGQGLRGYTF
d_call: NA; j_call: TRBJ2-3; clone_size: NA; v_call: TRBV20-1; cdr3_nt: TGCAGTGCTAAAATGTGGCGGGGTACGCAGTATTTT; cdr3_aa: CSAKMWRGTQYF